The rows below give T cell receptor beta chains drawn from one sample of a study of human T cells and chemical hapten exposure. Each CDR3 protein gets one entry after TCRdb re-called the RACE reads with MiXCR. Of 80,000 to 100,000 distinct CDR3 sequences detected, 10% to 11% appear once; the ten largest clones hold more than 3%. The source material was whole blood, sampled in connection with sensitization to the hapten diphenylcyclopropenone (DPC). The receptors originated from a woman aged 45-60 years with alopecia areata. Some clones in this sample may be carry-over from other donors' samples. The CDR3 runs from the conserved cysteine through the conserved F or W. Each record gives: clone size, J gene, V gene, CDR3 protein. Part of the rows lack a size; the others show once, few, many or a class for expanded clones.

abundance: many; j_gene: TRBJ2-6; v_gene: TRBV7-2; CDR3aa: CASSLNTGANVLTF
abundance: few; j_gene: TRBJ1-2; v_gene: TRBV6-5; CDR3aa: CASSFPGQGHSGYTF
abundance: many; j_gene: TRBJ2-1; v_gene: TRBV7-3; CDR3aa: CASSLLGGNNEQFF
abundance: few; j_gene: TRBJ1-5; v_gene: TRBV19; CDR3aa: CASRTLDGYNQPQHF
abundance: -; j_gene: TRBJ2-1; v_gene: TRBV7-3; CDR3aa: CASSLQQGASNEQFF
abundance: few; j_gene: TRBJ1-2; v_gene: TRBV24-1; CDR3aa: CATSDSSGAATSYGYTF
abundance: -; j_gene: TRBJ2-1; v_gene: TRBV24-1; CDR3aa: CATSKNNEQFF
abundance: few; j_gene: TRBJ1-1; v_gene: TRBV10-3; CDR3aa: CAINRQGGNTEAFF
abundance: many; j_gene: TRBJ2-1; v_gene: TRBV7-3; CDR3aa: CASSLTPGVGNEQFF
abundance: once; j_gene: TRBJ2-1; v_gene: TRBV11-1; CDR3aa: CASSLRAHDNEQFF
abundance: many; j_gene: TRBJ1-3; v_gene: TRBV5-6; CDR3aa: CASSFVLSGNTIYF
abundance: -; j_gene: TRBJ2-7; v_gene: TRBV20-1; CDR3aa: CSAPVPGPSYEQYF
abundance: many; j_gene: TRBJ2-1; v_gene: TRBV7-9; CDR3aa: CAPRMDPYNEQFF
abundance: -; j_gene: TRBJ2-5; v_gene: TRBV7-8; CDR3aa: CAGAVAGGDGETQYF
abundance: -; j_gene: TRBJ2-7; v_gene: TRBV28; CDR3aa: CASPPLQGQGAYEQYF
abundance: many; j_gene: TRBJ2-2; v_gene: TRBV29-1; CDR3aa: CSIQGQGGTGELFF
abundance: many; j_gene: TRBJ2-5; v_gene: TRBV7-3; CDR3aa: CASSSLGLAGGETQYF
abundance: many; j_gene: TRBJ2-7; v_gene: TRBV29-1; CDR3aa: CSARAGPNEQYF
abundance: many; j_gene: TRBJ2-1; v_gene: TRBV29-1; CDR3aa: CSVFPGQGYNEQFF
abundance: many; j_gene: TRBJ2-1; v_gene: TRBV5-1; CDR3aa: CASSVQGSSYNEQFF
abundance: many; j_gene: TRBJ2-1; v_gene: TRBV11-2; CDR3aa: CASRPGTSGRDSYNEQFF
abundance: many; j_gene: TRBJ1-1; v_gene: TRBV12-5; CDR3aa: CASGLGSFRGTEAFF
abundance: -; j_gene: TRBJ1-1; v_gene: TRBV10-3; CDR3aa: CAITQDPNTEAFF
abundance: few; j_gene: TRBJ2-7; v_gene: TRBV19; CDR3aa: CASSIGYAYEQYF
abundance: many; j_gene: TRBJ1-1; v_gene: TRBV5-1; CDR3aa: CASSLSAAEGEAFF
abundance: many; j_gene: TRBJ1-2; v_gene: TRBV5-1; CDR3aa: CASSLNRNYGYTF
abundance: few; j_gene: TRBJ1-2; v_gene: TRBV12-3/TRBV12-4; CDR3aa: CASTGYTF
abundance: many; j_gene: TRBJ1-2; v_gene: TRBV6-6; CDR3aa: CASSHTGDGYTF
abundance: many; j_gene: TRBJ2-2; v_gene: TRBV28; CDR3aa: CASSSTGGNTGELFF
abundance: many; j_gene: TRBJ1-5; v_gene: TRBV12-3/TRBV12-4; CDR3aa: CASSFAPHRPQHF
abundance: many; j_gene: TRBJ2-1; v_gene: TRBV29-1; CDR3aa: CSAGGPSYNEQFF
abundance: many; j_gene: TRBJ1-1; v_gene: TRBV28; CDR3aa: CASSLGPHAEAFF
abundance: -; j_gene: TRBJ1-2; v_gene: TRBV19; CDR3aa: CASSPQIGYGYTF
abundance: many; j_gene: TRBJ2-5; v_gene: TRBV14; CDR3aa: CASSQGPGLTQYF
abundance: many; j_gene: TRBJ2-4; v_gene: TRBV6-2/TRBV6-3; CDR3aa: CASSYTYDPENIQYF
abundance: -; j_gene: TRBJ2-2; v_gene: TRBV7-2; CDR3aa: CASSLAGGELFF
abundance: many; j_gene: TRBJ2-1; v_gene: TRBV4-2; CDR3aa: CASSQGTSGRVNEQFF
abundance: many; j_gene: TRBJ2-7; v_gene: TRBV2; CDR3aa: CASTFGPTPGEQYF
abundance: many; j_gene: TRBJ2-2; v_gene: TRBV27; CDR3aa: CASSPTGASTGELFF
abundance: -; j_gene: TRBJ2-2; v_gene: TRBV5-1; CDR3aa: CASSLGGATGELFF
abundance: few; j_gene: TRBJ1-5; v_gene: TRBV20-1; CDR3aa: CSASQGSGNQPQHF
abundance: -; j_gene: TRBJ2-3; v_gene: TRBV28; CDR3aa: CASTTGDRFTDTQYF